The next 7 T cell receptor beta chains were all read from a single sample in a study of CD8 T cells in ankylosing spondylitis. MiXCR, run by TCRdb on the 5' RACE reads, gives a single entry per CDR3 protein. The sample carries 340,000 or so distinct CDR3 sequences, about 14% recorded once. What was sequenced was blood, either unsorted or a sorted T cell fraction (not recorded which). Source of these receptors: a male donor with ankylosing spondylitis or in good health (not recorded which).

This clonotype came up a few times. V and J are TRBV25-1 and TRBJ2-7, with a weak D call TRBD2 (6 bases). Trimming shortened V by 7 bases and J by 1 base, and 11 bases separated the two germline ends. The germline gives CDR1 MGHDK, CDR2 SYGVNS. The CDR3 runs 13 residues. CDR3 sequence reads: CASNGDLSYEQYF. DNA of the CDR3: TGTGCCAGCAATGGGGACTTATCCTACGAGCAGTACTTC.

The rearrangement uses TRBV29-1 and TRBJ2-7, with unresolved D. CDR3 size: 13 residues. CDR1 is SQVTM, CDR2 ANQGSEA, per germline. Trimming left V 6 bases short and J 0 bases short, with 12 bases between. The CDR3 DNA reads TGCAGCGTCCAGACTCGACCCTCCTACGAGCAGTACTTC. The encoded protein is CSVQTRPSYEQYF.

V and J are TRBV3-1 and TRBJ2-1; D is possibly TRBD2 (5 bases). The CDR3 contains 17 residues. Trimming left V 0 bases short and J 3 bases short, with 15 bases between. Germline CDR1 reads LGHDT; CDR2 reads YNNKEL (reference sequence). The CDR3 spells CASSQEAGALSYNEQFF. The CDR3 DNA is TGTGCCAGCAGCCAAGAGGCGGGCGCCCTGAGCTACAATGAGCAGTTCTTC.

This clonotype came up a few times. The chain's CDR3 is CASSSGTGRYQPQHF. The CDR3 DNA reads TGTGCCAGCAGTTCCGGGACAGGACGCTATCAGCCCCAGCATTTT. This chain connects TRBV12-3 or TRBV12-4 to TRBJ1-5; TRBD1 aligns across 8 bases. CDR3 length equals 15 residues. V trimming: 4 bases; J trimming: 5 bases; junction bases outside the gene matches: 7.

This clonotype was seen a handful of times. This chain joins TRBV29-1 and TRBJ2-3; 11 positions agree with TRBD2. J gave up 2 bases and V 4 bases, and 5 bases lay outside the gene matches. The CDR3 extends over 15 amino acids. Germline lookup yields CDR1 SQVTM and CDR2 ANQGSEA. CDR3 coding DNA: TGCAGCGTTGGCAGACTAGCGGGGCTCACAGATACGCAGTATTTT. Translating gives CSVGRLAGLTDTQYF.

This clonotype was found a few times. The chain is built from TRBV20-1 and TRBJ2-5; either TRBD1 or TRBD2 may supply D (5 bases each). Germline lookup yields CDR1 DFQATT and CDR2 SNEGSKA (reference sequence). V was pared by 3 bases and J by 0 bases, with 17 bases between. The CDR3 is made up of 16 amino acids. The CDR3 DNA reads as TGCAGTGCTAGGGGGGTCCCTACCTTGTACCAAGAGACCCAGTACTTC. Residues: CSARGVPTLYQETQYF.

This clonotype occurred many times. The CDR3 DNA follows: TGCGCCAGCAGCCAAGCGGATGCAGGGGGCGCAAAACTGTTTTTT. Protein: CASSQADAGGAKLFF. This chain uses TRBV4-1 with TRBJ1-4; 8 nucleotides match TRBD1. In germline, CDR1 is MGHRA, CDR2 YSYEKL. The CDR3 is made up of 15 amino acids. The V and J ends lost 1 base and 10 bases, in that order; junction bases with no gene match: 8.